Below, 27 T cell receptor beta chains from the same sample are listed, as sequenced in a study of shared clonotypes between healthy human individuals. Here immunoSEQ multiplex PCR was the method, and the copy in TCRdb shows in-frame clones only, minus some. This repertoire shows some 1,400,000 clones, roughly 96% found once; its top ten account for roughly 1.2%. The specimen sequenced was naive CD4+ T cells sorted from blood. Subset given: CD45RA+ positively selected. These TCRs come from a man aged 25-40 years in good health.

This clone was detected only a few times. The chain couples TRBV28 to TRBJ1-3; D not certain. V was shortened by 6 bases and J by 1 base, with 13 bases between the two germline ends. The CDR3 runs 15 residues. Germline lookup yields CDR1 MDHEN and CDR2 SYDVKM. CDR3 DNA: TGTGCCAGCAGATACTCGGCCGGTTCTGGAAACACCATATATTTT. Translated: CASRYSAGSGNTIYF.

The chain is built from TRBV28 and TRBJ2-7; 7 bases match TRBD1. Unmatched junction bases numbered 10, after V lost 5 bases and J lost 6 bases. Germline V gene lookup returns CDR1 MDHEN and CDR2 SYDVKM. The CDR3 sequence is 14 residues long. The CDR3 sequence: CASSLTGSPFEQYF. In DNA, the CDR3 is TGTGCCAGCAGTCTGACAGGGTCTCCTTTCGAGCAGTACTTC.

The chain has TRBV5-1 and TRBJ2-1; weak D call: TRBD2 (6 bases). CDR1 is SGHRS, CDR2 YFSETQ, per germline. V was clipped by 0 bases and J by 6 bases, with 16 bases between them. CDR3 length equals 16 residues. This CDR3 is CASSLDSGTTPNEQFF. In DNA form, the CDR3 reads TGCGCCAGCAGCTTGGATAGCGGAACTACCCCCAATGAGCAGTTCTTC.

The chain combines TRBV7-8 with TRBJ2-2; D ambiguous. V was clipped by 0 bases and J by 5 bases, with 16 bases between them. The CDR3 has 17 residues. The germline V gene encodes CDR1 SGHVS and CDR2 FQNEAQ. The CDR3 loop reads CASSLARTLSLTGELFF. The CDR3 DNA follows: TGTGCCAGCAGCTTAGCAAGGACCCTCTCATTGACCGGGGAGCTGTTTTTT.

This chain connects TRBV28 to TRBJ2-7; 7 nucleotides line up with TRBD1. The CDR3 extends over 15 amino acids. Looked up from germline, CDR1 is MDHEN and CDR2 is SYDVKM. V was pared by 3 bases and J by 5 bases, with 10 bases of the junction left unmatched. CDR3 region: CASSFSGTDAHEQYF. The CDR3 bases are TGTGCCAGCAGTTTTTCCGGGACAGATGCCCACGAGCAGTACTTC.

Only one count was recorded for this clone. V gene TRBV11-2 combines with J gene TRBJ1-1; unclear D gene. V lost 1 base and J lost 11, with 14 bases in between. Looked up from germline, CDR1 is SGHAT and CDR2 is FQNNGV. This CDR3 contains 13 residues. CDR3 sequence reads: CASSLVTEVGAFF. DNA for the CDR3: TGTGCCAGCAGCTTAGTCACGGAGGTGGGTGCTTTCTTT.

The chain couples TRBV5-1 to TRBJ2-7; tentatively, D is TRBD1 (5 bases). Trimming took 4 bases from V and 7 from J, leaving 21 bases between them. Germline CDR1 SGHRS, CDR2 YFSETQ. The CDR3 has 15 amino acids. The CDR3 loop reads CASSTQGAGIGEQYF. DNA for the CDR3: TGCGCCAGCAGCACTCAAGGAGCAGGGATAGGAGAGCAGTACTTC. The whole variable domain, remainder taken from reference TRBV5-1 and TRBJ2-7, is KAGVTQTPRYLIKTRGQQVTLSCSPISGHRSVSWYQQTPGQGLQFLFEYFSETQRNKGNFPGRFSGRQFSNSRSEMNVSTLELGDSALYLCASSTQGAGIGEQYFGPGTRLTVT.

The chain joins TRBV7-2 to TRBJ2-1; 7 nucleotides line up with TRBD2. The J segment lost 3 bases and the V segment lost 0 bases, leaving 2 bases of the junction unmatched. CDR3 length: 15 residues. The germline CDR1 and CDR2 sequences are SGHTA and FQGNSA. In DNA, the CDR3 is TGTGCCAGCAGCTTAGCGGGGGGGGACTACAATGAGCAGTTCTTC. It codes for CASSLAGGDYNEQFF.

This chain uses TRBV7-2 with TRBJ2-7; D unresolved. The CDR3 extends over 11 amino acids. Germline values: CDR1 SGHTA, CDR2 FQGNSA. Trimming stripped 3 bases from V and 6 bases from J, with 6 bases between. CDR3 sequence reads: CASSFSGEQYF. CDR3 DNA: TGTGCCAGCAGCTTCTCTGGCGAGCAGTACTTC.

The J gene is TRBJ1-5, the V gene TRBV2, with D maybe TRBD1 (5 bases). This CDR3 is 16 amino acids long. Deletions cut 6 bases from V and 2 bases from J, with 17 bases between. Germline lookup yields CDR1 SNHLY and CDR2 FYNNEI. DNA of the CDR3: TGTGCCAGCAGGGAAACTGGACACGCTGGCAATCAGCCCCAGCATTTT. Encoded protein: CASRETGHAGNQPQHF.

This chain joins TRBV7-2 and TRBJ2-5, with unresolved D. The V and J ends lost 5 bases and 5 bases respectively, with 15 bases between them. CDR1 SGHTA and CDR2 FQGNSA come from the germline V gene. CDR3 length: 14 amino acids. The CDR3 DNA sequence: TGTGCCAGCAGCCCTGGGCTGAGTCAGGAGACCCAGTACTTC. It codes for CASSPGLSQETQYF.

The chain joins TRBV11-2 to TRBJ2-1; TRBD2 agrees at 12 bases. With V trimmed by 6 bases and J by 5 bases, 5 bases remained unmatched. CDR1 and CDR2 from the germline V gene are SGHAT and FQNNGV. The CDR3 loop spans 15 amino acids. The CDR3 reads CASSDLAGGDNEQFF. The CDR3 DNA is TGTGCCAGCAGTGACCTAGCGGGAGGGGACAATGAGCAGTTCTTC.

The rearrangement uses TRBV5-1 and TRBJ2-1, with 7 nucleotides matching TRBD2. The length of the CDR3 is 15 residues. Germline V gene sequence: CDR1 SGHRS, CDR2 YFSETQ. Trimming took 2 bases from V and 2 from J; bases not matched to a gene: 4. CDR3 DNA: TGCGCCAGCAGCTTTAGCGGGTCGGCCTACAATGAGCAGTTCTTC. Translated: CASSFSGSAYNEQFF.

The V call is TRBV9, the J call TRBJ2-3, with D perhaps matching TRBD1 (6 bases). Trimming removed 4 bases from V and 7 bases from J, with 16 bases in between. This CDR3 has 14 residues. Germline V CDR1 and CDR2: SGDLS, YYNGEE. The CDR3 is CASSPDSRAHTQYF. The CDR3 DNA sequence: TGTGCCAGCAGCCCGGACAGTAGAGCCCATACGCAGTATTTT.

The chain links TRBV27 to TRBJ2-2; maybe TRBD2 (6 bases). The CDR3 consists of 17 residues. CDR1 is MNHEY, CDR2 SMNVEV, per germline (reference sequence). V lost 6 bases, J lost 4 bases, and 21 bases lay in between. CDR3 nucleotide sequence: TGTGCCAGCAGAAGGGAACCGGGACTCAAGATCACCGGGGAGCTGTTTTTT. Amino acids: CASRREPGLKITGELFF.

The chain is built from TRBV9 and TRBJ2-7; tentative D call: TRBD1 (5 bases). This CDR3 comprises 15 residues. V was shortened by 5 bases and J by 4 bases, with 19 bases between the two germline ends. Germline-derived CDR1 and CDR2 are SGDLS and YYNGEE. The CDR3 spells CASSRVQGSLYEQYF. The CDR3 nucleotides read TGTGCCAGCAGTCGAGTTCAGGGTTCCCTTTACGAGCAGTACTTC.

The chain couples TRBV29-1 to TRBJ2-6; D might be TRBD2 (6 bases). The V end was cut by 6 bases, the J end by 0 bases, with 9 bases between. The CDR3 has 14 amino acids. Per germline, CDR1 SQVTM and CDR2 ANQGSEA. As DNA, the CDR3 is TGCAGCGTGGTGCGGGACTCTGGGGCCAACGTCCTGACTTTC. Protein product: CSVVRDSGANVLTF.

The chain links TRBV30 to TRBJ2-6, with D perhaps TRBD1 (5 bases). There are 15 residues in the CDR3. Germline loops: CDR1 GTSNPN, CDR2 SVGIG (reference sequence). V lost 2 bases and J 3 bases, leaving 11 bases between the germline ends. The CDR3 DNA reads TGTGCCTGGAGTAATAGGGGCCGTGGGGCCAACGTCCTGACTTTC. Amino acid sequence: CAWSNRGRGANVLTF.

The chain has TRBV27 and TRBJ2-2; D is unclear. V was clipped by 3 bases and J by 4 bases, with 3 bases between them. This CDR3 spans 12 amino acids. CDR1 is MNHEY, CDR2 SMNVEV, per germline (reference sequence). The CDR3 DNA reads as TGTGCCAGCAGTTTCCTCACCGGGGAGCTGTTTTTT. The encoded protein is CASSFLTGELFF.

The CDR3: CASSLRRGLGTEAFF. Written as DNA, the CDR3 is TGTGCCAGTAGTCTCCGTCGGGGGCTCGGCACTGAAGCTTTCTTT. The chain is built from TRBV19 and TRBJ1-1, with TRBD1 as a possible D gene (6 bases). Germline-derived CDR1 and CDR2 are LNHDA and SQIVND (reference sequence). The length of the CDR3 is 15 residues. V lost 5 bases and J 4 bases, leaving 17 bases between the germline ends.

The rearrangement uses TRBV7-3 and TRBJ2-1; the match to TRBD1 covers 7 bases. Unmatched junction bases numbered 3, after V lost 4 bases and J lost 3 bases. Looked up from germline, CDR1 is SGHTA and CDR2 is FQGTGA. CDR3 length equals 14 residues. The CDR3 DNA sequence: TGTGCCAGCAGCTCGGGACAGCACTACAATGAGCAGTTCTTC. Its protein product is CASSSGQHYNEQFF.

The V call is TRBV4-3, the J call TRBJ2-7, with D tentatively TRBD1 (6 bases). Per the germline V gene, CDR1 is LGHNA and CDR2 is YSLEER. Trimming took 0 bases from V and 0 from J, leaving 15 bases between them. The CDR3 runs 17 residues. The CDR3 DNA reads as TGCGCCAGCAGCCAAGATTCAAGGACAGACAGCTCCTACGAGCAGTACTTC. This codes for CASSQDSRTDSSYEQYF.

The chain joins TRBV7-9 to TRBJ2-7; D could derive from TRBD1 or TRBD2 (5 bases each). The CDR3 consists of 16 residues. Deletions cut 5 bases from V and 2 bases from J, with 19 bases between. Per the germline V gene, CDR1 is SEHNR and CDR2 is FQNEAQ (reference sequence). CDR3: CASSQRGGLSTYEQYF. DNA for the CDR3: TGTGCCAGCAGCCAAAGGGGTGGACTGTCTACCTACGAGCAGTACTTC.

This chain links TRBV28 with TRBJ1-5; no clear D gene. Per the germline V gene, CDR1 is MDHEN and CDR2 is SYDVKM. The V end was cut by 7 bases, the J end by 0 bases, with 7 bases between. The CDR3 runs 13 residues. The chain's CDR3 is CASNVYSNQPQHF. The CDR3 DNA reads TGTGCCAGCAACGTTTATAGCAATCAGCCCCAGCATTTT.

The chain couples TRBV19 to TRBJ2-2, with 7 bases matching TRBD1. Germline CDR1 reads LNHDA; CDR2 reads SQIVND (reference sequence). The V gene end was trimmed by 6 bases and the J gene end by 1 base; junction bases not matched to a gene: 8. The CDR3 totals 16 residues. The CDR3 nucleotides read TGTGCCAGTAGCGACAGGGAAACTCAGAACACCGGGGAGCTGTTTTTT. Translation gives CASSDRETQNTGELFF. Together with reference TRBV19 and TRBJ2-2, the CDR3 gives the full variable domain: DGGITQSPKYLFRKEGQNVTLSCEQNLNHDAMYWYRQDPGQGLRLIYYSQIVNDFQKGDIAEGYSVSREKKESFPLTVTSAQKNPTAFYLCASSDRETQNTGELFFGEGSRLTVL.

This chain uses TRBV5-1 with TRBJ2-7; D is perhaps TRBD2 (5 bases). Germline-derived CDR1 and CDR2 are SGHRS and YFSETQ. The germline V and J ends were trimmed by 1 base and 3 bases, with 11 bases remaining between them. CDR3 size: 14 residues. The CDR3 DNA sequence: TGCGCCAGCAGCTTGATAGCCGGACTCTACGAGCAGTACTTC. This encodes CASSLIAGLYEQYF.

This rearrangement joins TRBV30 to TRBJ2-3; TRBD2 might be the D (6 bases). This CDR3 is 17 amino acids long. Germline CDR1 GTSNPN, CDR2 SVGIG (reference sequence). The V end lost 0 bases, the J end lost 4 bases, and 20 bases lay between the germline ends. The CDR3: CAWSVRGGVGGADTQYF. The DNA of the CDR3 is TGTGCCTGGAGTGTACGGGGTGGAGTCGGAGGGGCAGATACGCAGTATTTT. The full variable domain, in which reference TRBV30 and TRBJ2-3 provide the parts outside the CDR3, is SQTIHQWPATLVQPVGSPLSLECTVEGTSNPNLYWYRQAAGRGLQLLFYSVGIGQISSEVPQNLSASRPQDRQFILSSKKLLLSDSGFYLCAWSVRGGVGGADTQYFGPGTRLTVL.